This is a list of T cell receptor beta chains from one sample in a study of T cell responses to AZD1222 COVID-19 vaccine. Produced via immunoSEQ multiplex PCR; TCRdb's table is partial and in-frame only. The repertoire holds roughly 80,000 clones, with around 88% as singletons. The input for sequencing was peripheral blood, taken 28 days after the second AZD1222 dose. Receptor source: an adult who received the AZD1222 COVID-19 vaccine. Each CDR3 is given with its conserved first and last residue. Each record gives: D gene, V gene, clone size, CDR3 length, J gene, CDR3 protein, CDR3 DNA. D genes are given only for firm matches. For some rows the clone size is stated as once, few or many, or as a class when expanded; others skip it.

TRBD1,TRBV7-2,few,15,TRBJ1-5,CASSRQGTARQPQHF,TGTGCCAGCAGTCGACAGGGGACGGCGAGACAGCCCCAGCATTTT
TRBD1,TRBV10-3,-,16,TRBJ1-6,CAISEGTARYNSPLHF,TGTGCCATCAGTGAGGGGACAGCTCGGTATAATTCACCCCTCCACTTT
-,TRBV7-9,-,15,TRBJ1-6,CASSPRTAYNSPLHF,TGTGCCAGCAGCCCCCGGACAGCATATAATTCACCCCTCCACTTT
TRBD2,TRBV6-5,few,14,TRBJ2-5,CASSGLAGGKTQYF,TGTGCCAGCAGCGGACTAGCGGGGGGGAAGACCCAGTACTTC
TRBD1,TRBV7-2,-,17,TRBJ2-7,CASSLGTTGGKRGEQYF,TGTGCCAGCAGCTTAGGGACAACAGGGGGCAAACGTGGCGAGCAGTACTTC
-,TRBV7-6,few,18,TRBJ1-6,CASSLRYSDTKLDSPLHF,TGTGCCAGCAGCTTACGCTACTCGGACACTAAATTGGATTCACCCCTCCACTTT
-,TRBV15,once,15,TRBJ2-5,CATSSDSPYQETQYF,TGTGCCACCAGCTCGGACAGTCCCTACCAAGAGACCCAGTACTTC
-,TRBV2,-,14,TRBJ1-2,CASSAVGSNYGYTF,TGTGCCAGCAGCGCCGTGGGGAGCAACTATGGCTACACCTTC
-,TRBV9,-,15,TRBJ1-2,CASSVGLGAAYGYTF,TGTGCCAGCAGCGTAGGCCTAGGGGCAGCCTATGGCTACACCTTC
TRBD1,TRBV30,-,17,TRBJ1-2,CAWSAHGQGLSMDGYTF,TGTGCCTGGAGTGCCCACGGACAGGGCCTAAGTATGGATGGCTACACCTTC